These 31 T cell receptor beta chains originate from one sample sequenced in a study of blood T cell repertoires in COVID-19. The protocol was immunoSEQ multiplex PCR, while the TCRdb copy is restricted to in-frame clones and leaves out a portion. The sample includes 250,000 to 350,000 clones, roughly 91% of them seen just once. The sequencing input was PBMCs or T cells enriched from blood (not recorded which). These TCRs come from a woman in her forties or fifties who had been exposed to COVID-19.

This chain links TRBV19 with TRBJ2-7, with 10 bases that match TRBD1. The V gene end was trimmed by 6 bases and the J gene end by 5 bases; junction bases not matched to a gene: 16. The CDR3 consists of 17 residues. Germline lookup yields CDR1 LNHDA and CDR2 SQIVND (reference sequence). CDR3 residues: CASSQRPPGQGGNEQYF. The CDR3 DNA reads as TGTGCCAGTAGCCAACGGCCTCCAGGACAGGGGGGAAACGAGCAGTACTTC.

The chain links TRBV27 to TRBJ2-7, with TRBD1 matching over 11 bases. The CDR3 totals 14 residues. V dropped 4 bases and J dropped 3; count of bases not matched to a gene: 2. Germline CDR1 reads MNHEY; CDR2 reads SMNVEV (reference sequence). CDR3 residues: CASSSGTGGYEQYF. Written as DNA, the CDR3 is TGTGCCAGCAGTTCCGGGACAGGGGGCTACGAGCAGTACTTC.

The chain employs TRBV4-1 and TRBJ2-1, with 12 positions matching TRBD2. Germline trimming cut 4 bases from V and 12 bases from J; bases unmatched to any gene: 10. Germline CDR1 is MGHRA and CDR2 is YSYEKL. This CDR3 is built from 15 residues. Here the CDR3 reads CASSLASGGAFWQFF. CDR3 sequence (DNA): TGCGCCAGCAGCCTTGCTAGCGGGGGGGCCTTTTGGCAGTTCTTC.

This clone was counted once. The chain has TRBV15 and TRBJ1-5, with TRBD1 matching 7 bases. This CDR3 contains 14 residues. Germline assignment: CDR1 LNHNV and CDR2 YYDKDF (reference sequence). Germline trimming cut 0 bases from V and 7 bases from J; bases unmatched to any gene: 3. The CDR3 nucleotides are TGTGCCACCAGCAGAGAGACAGGGTGGCAGCCCCAGCATTTT. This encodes CATSRETGWQPQHF. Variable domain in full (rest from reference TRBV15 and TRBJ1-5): DAMVIQNPRYQVTQFGKPVTLSCSQTLNHNVMYWYQQKSSQAPKLLFHYYDKDFNNEADTPDNFQSRRPNTSFCFLDIRSPGLGDTAMYLCATSRETGWQPQHFGDGTRLSIL.

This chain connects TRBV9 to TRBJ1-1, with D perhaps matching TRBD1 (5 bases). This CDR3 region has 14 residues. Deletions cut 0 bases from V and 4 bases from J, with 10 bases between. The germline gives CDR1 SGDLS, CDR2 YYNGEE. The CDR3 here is CASSVVGGGTEAFF. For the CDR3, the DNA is TGTGCCAGCAGCGTAGTGGGCGGGGGCACTGAAGCTTTCTTT.

CDR3 bases: TGTGCCAGCAGCCCCCGTATCGGGGGGTTCGTCCGGGAGCTGTTTTTT. Translation gives CASSPRIGGFVRELFF. The chain uses TRBV5-5 and TRBJ2-2, with 7 bases lining up with TRBD2. CDR3 length: 16 residues. Germline CDR1 reads SGHKS; CDR2 reads YYEKEE (reference sequence). With 4 bases clipped from V and 9 bases from J, the junction kept 15 bases outside the gene matches. The whole variable domain, filled in from reference TRBV5-5 and TRBJ2-2, reads DAGVTQSPTHLIKTRGQQVTLRCSPISGHKSVSWYQQVLGQGPQFIFQYYEKEERGRGNFPDRFSARQFPNYSSELNVNALLLGDSALYLCASSPRIGGFVRELFFGEGSRLTVL.

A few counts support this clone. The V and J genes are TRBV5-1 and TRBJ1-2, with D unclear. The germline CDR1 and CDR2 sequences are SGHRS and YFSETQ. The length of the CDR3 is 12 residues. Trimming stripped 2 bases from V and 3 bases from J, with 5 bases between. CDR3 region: CASSLADYGYTF. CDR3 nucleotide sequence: TGCGCCAGCAGCTTAGCGGACTATGGCTACACCTTC.

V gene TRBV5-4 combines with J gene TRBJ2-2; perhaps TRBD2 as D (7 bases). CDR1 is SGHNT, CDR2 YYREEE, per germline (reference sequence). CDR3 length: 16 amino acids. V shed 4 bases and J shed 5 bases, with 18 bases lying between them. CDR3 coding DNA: TGTGCCAGCAGCCGGGGGGCGGGTACGGCGACCGGGGAGCTGTTTTTT. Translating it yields CASSRGAGTATGELFF.

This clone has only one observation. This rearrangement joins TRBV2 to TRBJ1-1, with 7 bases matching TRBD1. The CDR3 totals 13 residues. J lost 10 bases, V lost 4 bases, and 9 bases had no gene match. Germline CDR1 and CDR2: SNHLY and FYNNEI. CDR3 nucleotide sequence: TGTGCCAGCAGTGCGAAGACAGGGTCCGTAGCTTTCTTT. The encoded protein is CASSAKTGSVAFF.

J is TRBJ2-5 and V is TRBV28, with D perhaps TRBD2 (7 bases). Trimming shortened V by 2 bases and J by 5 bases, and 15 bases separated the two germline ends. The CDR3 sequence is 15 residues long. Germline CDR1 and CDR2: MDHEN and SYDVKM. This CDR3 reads CASSLIGGLGETQYF. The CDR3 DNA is TGTGCCAGCAGTTTAATCGGGGGGCTGGGGGAGACCCAGTACTTC.

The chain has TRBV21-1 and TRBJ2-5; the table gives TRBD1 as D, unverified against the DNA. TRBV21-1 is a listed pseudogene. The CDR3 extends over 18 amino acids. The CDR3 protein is CASSNSPSGQGKRWTQYF. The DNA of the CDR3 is TGTGCCAGCAGCAACTCCCCTTCGGGACAGGGGAAGAGGTGGACCCAGTACTTC.

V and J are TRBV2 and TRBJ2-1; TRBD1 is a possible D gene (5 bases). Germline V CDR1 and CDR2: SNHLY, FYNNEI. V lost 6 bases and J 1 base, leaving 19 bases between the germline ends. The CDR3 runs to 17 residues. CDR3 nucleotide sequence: TGTGCCAGCAGGCCGCTCTCCGGCAGGGTGTCCTACAATGAGCAGTTCTTC. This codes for CASRPLSGRVSYNEQFF. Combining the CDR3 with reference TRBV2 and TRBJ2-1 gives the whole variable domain EPEVTQTPSHQVTQMGQEVILRCVPISNHLYFYWYRQILGQKVEFLVSFYNNEISEKSEIFDDQFSVERPDGSNFTLKIRSTKLEDSAMYFCASRPLSGRVSYNEQFFGPGTRLTVL.

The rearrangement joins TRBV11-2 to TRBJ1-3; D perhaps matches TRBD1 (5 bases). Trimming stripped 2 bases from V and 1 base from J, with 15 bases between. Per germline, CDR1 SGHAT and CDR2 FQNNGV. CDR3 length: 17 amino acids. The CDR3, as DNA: TGTGCCAGCAGCTTACCCACAGGCGGGGGTTCTGGAAACACCATATATTTT. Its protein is CASSLPTGGGSGNTIYF.

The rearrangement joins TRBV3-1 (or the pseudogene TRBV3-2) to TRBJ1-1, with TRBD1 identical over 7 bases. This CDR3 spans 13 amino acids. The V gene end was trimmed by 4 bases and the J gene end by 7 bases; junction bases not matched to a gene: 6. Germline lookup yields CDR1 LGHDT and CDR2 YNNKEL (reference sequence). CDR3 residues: CASSPGQADEAFF. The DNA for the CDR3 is TGTGCCAGCAGCCCCGGACAGGCGGATGAAGCTTTCTTT.

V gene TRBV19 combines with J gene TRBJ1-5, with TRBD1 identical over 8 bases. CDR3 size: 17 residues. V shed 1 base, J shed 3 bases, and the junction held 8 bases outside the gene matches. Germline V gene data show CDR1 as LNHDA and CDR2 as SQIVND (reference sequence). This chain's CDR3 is CASSIATGTGFNQPQHF. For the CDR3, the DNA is TGTGCCAGTAGTATAGCGACTGGGACAGGATTCAATCAGCCCCAGCATTTT.

CDR3 DNA: TGTGCCAGCAGCTTCGGGAACACTGAAGCTTTCTTT. Its protein product is CASSFGNTEAFF. The chain links TRBV11-3 to TRBJ1-1, with D unresolved. In germline, CDR1 is SGHNT, CDR2 YENEEA. The CDR3 is 12 residues long. The V and J ends lost 3 bases and 1 base respectively, with 3 bases between them.

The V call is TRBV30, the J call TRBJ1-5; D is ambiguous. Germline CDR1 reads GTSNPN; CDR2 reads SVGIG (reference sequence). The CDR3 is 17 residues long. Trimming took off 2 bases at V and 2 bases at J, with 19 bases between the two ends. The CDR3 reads CAWSTAGSLEGNQPQHF. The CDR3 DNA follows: TGTGCCTGGAGTACGGCGGGCTCCCTAGAGGGCAATCAGCCCCAGCATTTT.

CDR3 bases: TGTGCGGACAGGGCTGATACTGAAGCTTTCTTT. Amino acids: CADRADTEAFF. This chain uses TRBV6-5 with TRBJ1-1, with 8 bases that match TRBD1. Looked up from germline, CDR1 is MNHEY and CDR2 is SVGAGI. The CDR3 loop spans 11 amino acids.

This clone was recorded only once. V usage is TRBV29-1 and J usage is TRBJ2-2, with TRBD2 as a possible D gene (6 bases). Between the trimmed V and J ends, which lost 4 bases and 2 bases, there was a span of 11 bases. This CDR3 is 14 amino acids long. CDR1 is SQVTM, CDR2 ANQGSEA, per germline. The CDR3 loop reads CSVGSGLNTGELFF. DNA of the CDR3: TGCAGCGTTGGATCGGGACTCAACACCGGGGAGCTGTTTTTT.

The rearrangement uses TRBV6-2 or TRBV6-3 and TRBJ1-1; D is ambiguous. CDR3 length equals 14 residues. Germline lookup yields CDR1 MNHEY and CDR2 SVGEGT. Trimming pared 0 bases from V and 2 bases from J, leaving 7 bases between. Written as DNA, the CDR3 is TGTGCCAGCAGTTACTCGAGGGAAAACACTGAAGCTTTCTTT. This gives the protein CASSYSRENTEAFF.

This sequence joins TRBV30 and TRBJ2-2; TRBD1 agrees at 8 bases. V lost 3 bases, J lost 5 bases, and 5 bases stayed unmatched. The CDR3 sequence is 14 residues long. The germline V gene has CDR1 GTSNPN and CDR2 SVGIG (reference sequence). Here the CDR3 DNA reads TGTGCCTGGAGGGGACAGGTTAGGACCGGGGAGCTGTTTTTT. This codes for CAWRGQVRTGELFF.

The CDR3: CASSRYRDSSYEQYF. The CDR3 nucleotides are TGTGCCAGCAGCCGCTACCGGGACAGCTCCTACGAGCAGTACTTC. The V call is TRBV3-1 (or the pseudogene TRBV3-2), the J call TRBJ2-7, with 7 bases that match TRBD1. CDR3 length: 15 amino acids. Germline V CDR1 and CDR2: LGHDT, YNNKEL (reference sequence). Trimming at V came to 4 bases and at J to 0 bases, leaving 6 bases not matched to a gene.

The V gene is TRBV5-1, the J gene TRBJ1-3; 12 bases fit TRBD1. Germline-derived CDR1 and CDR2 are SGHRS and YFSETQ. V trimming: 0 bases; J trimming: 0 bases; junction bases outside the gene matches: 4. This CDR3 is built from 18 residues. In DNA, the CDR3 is TGCGCCAGCAGCTTGGAGGCGGGACAGGGGGCCTCTGGAAACACCATATATTTT. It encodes CASSLEAGQGASGNTIYF.

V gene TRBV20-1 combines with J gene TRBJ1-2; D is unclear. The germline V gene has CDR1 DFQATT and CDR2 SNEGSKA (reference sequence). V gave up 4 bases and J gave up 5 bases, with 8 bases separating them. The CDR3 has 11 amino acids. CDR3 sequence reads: CSATVRYGYTF. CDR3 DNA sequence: TGCAGTGCTACCGTGAGATATGGCTACACCTTC.

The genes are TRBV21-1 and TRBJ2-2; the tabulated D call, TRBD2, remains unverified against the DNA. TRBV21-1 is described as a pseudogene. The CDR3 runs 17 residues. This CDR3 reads CASSKRLDTLVSGELFF. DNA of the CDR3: TGTGCCAGCAGCAAAAGACTTGATACCTTAGTCTCCGGGGAGCTGTTTTTT.

CDR3 nucleotides: TGCGCCAGCAGCTTAGGGACAGGGGGCGTCCACGAGCAGTACTTC. This translates into CASSLGTGGVHEQYF. The V gene is TRBV5-1, the J gene TRBJ2-7; 12 bases are a match to TRBD1. There are 15 residues in the CDR3. The V segment lost 2 bases and the J segment 5 bases; nucleotides outside the gene matches: 5. Germline V gives CDR1 SGHRS, CDR2 YFSETQ. The whole variable domain, filled in from reference TRBV5-1 and TRBJ2-7, reads KAGVTQTPRYLIKTRGQQVTLSCSPISGHRSVSWYQQTPGQGLQFLFEYFSETQRNKGNFPGRFSGRQFSNSRSEMNVSTLELGDSALYLCASSLGTGGVHEQYFGPGTRLTVT.

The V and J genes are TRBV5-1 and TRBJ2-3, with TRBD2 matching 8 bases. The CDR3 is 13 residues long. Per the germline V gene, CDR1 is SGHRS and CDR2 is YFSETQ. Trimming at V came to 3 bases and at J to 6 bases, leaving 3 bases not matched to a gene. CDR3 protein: CASSSRGGDTQYF. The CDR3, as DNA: TGCGCCAGCAGCTCCCGGGGGGGGGATACGCAGTATTTT.

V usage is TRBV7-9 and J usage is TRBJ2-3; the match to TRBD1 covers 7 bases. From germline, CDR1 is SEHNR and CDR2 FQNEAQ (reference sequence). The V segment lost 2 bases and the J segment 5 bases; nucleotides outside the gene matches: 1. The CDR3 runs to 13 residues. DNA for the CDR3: TGTGCCAGCAGCTTACCAGGGGGAGATACGCAGTATTTT. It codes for CASSLPGGDTQYF.

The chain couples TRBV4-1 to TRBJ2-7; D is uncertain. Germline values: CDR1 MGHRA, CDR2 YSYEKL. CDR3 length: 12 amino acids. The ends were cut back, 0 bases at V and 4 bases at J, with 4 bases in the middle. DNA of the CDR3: TGCGCCAGCAGCCAAGATAGTTACGAGCAGTACTTC. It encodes CASSQDSYEQYF.

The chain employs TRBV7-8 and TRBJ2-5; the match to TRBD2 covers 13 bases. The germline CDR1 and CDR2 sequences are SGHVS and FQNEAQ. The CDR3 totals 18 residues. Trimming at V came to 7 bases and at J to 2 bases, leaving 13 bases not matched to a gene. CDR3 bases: TGTGCCAGCACCCTCCCCGGGACTAGCGGGGATATACAAGAGACCCAGTACTTC. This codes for CASTLPGTSGDIQETQYF.

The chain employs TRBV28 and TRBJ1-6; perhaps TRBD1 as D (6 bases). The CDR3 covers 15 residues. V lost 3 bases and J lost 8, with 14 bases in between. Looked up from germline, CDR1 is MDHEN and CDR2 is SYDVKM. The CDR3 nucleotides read TGTGCCAGCAGTTTGGGAGCAGGGGTGGATTCACCCCTCCACTTT. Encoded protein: CASSLGAGVDSPLHF.